This T cell receptor beta chain originates from a study of blood T cell repertoires in COVID-19. CDR1 and CDR2 from the germline V gene are SEHNR and FQNEAQ (reference sequence). V was pared by 3 bases and J by 0 bases, with 3 bases of the junction left unmatched. The CDR3 contains 16 residues. The data were produced by immunoSEQ multiplex PCR, yet TCRdb's version contains in-frame clones alone and is incomplete. The sample has fewer than 250,000 clones, 92% seen once. The TCR comes from a man aged 55-75 years with COVID-19, enrolled during active disease. This sequence joins TRBV7-9 and TRBJ2-3; 10 nucleotides line up with TRBD2. The sample comprised peripheral blood. The CDR3 DNA follows: TGTGCCAGCAGCTTGACTAGCGGGTCTAGCACAGATACGCAGTATTTT. Its translation: CASSLTSGSSTDTQYF.